Following are 30 T cell receptor beta chains from one sample sequenced in a study of identical twins. TCRdb re-called the 5' RACE reads with MiXCR, one entry per CDR3 protein. The table records fewer than 900,000 distinct CDR3 sequences, less than 25% of them present only once. These data also formed part of another study, on T cells expressing NK-cell markers.

Sequenced material: PBMCs. These receptors were collected from a woman in her late teens or twenties in good health.

The chain uses TRBV24-1 and TRBJ2-1, with 10 bases matching TRBD2. Germline CDR1 KGHDR, CDR2 SFDVKD. J gave up 4 bases and V 8 bases, and 7 bases lay outside the gene matches. CDR3 length: 15 residues. The CDR3 DNA reads TGTGCCACCACCGAGCGGACTAGCGGTTACAATGAGCAGTTCTTC. Protein product: CATTERTSGYNEQFF.

This rearrangement joins TRBV6-5 to TRBJ1-3; D gene unclear. Germline V CDR1 and CDR2: MNHEY, SVGAGI. CDR3 size: 15 residues. Trimming removed 2 bases from V and 4 bases from J, with 12 bases in between. As DNA, the CDR3 is TGTGCCAGCAGTTACGGGGAGTCCTCCGGAAACACCATATATTTT. It translates to CASSYGESSGNTIYF.

CDR3 nucleotides: TGTGCCAGCAGTTTAGCTGGACTAGCGGGAGCACGGGAGCAGTTCTTC. Protein product: CASSLAGLAGAREQFF. The chain has TRBV12-3 or TRBV12-4 and TRBJ2-1; 13 positions match TRBD2. With 0 bases clipped from V and 10 bases from J, the junction kept 6 bases outside the gene matches. The CDR3 extends over 16 amino acids.

This clonotype has just a few counts. The chain employs TRBV15 and TRBJ1-1; possible D gene TRBD1, 5 bases. The CDR3 has 14 residues. V lost 1 base and J 6 bases, leaving 12 bases between the germline ends. Germline lookup yields CDR1 LNHNV and CDR2 YYDKDF (reference sequence). The chain's CDR3 is CATSRVGGLPEAFF. CDR3 DNA: TGTGCCACCAGCAGAGTGGGGGGATTGCCTGAAGCTTTCTTT.

The V and J genes are TRBV7-2 and TRBJ2-1; 7 bases align to TRBD2. Losses at the gene ends were 3 bases for V and 8 bases for J; bases not matched to a gene: 10. Germline V lookup: CDR1 SGHTA, CDR2 FQGNSA. This CDR3 region has 15 residues. The CDR3 DNA is TGTGCCAGCAGCTTTGGCACTAGCGTTAGAGATGAGCAGTTCTTC. Amino acid sequence: CASSFGTSVRDEQFF.

This clonotype was recorded a few times. The chain employs TRBV5-1 and TRBJ2-3; D gene uncertain. Trimming cost V 0 bases and J 3 bases, with 8 bases left between them. The CDR3 covers 14 residues. CDR1 SGHRS and CDR2 YFSETQ come from the germline V gene. CDR3 DNA sequence: TGCGCCAGCAGCTTGGCAACGCAGACAGATACGCAGTATTTT. Amino acids: CASSLATQTDTQYF.

The CDR3 sequence is CSVEDGKGESQYF. As DNA, the CDR3 is TGCAGCGTTGAAGATGGAAAGGGAGAATCCCAGTACTTC. The chain recombines TRBV29-1 with TRBJ2-5; D is possibly TRBD2 (5 bases). The V gene's germline CDR1 is SQVTM and CDR2 ANQGSEA. This CDR3 spans 13 amino acids. V gave up 0 bases and J gave up 9 bases, with 14 bases separating them.

This clonotype has only a few counts. V gene TRBV5-1 combines with J gene TRBJ1-5; D gene unclear. The CDR3 contains 15 residues. Trimming shortened V by 0 bases and J by 4 bases, and 11 bases separated the two germline ends. Germline-derived CDR1 and CDR2 are SGHRS and YFSETQ. CDR3 residues: CASSLANLANQPQHF. The DNA of the CDR3 is TGCGCCAGCAGCTTGGCCAATCTAGCTAATCAGCCCCAGCATTTT.

The chain carries TRBV5-6 and TRBJ2-2; a weak D match, TRBD1 (6 bases). The length of the CDR3 is 16 residues. V was trimmed by 4 bases and J by 1 base, leaving 14 bases between them. Germline CDR1 is SGHDT and CDR2 is YYEEEE. In DNA, the CDR3 is TGTGCCAGCAGCCGGGACCAACAGGGGAACACCGGGGAGCTGTTTTTT. Its translation: CASSRDQQGNTGELFF. Full variable domain (remainder filled in from reference TRBV5-6 and TRBJ2-2): DAGVTQSPTHLIKTRGQQVTLRCSPKSGHDTVSWYQQALGQGPQFIFQYYEEEERQRGNFPDRFSGHQFPNYSSELNVNALLLGDSALYLCASSRDQQGNTGELFFGEGSRLTVL.

This clonotype has a handful of counts. The J gene is TRBJ2-5, the V gene TRBV7-3; possibly TRBD1 or TRBD2 for D (5 bases each). CDR3 length equals 13 residues. The ends were cut back, 4 bases at V and 7 bases at J, with 13 bases in the middle. CDR1 is SGHTA, CDR2 FQGTGA, per germline. Written as DNA, the CDR3 is TGTGCCAGCAGCTCCGGGGCAACTGGGACCCAGTACTTC. Encoded protein: CASSSGATGTQYF. The whole variable domain, remainder taken from reference TRBV7-3 and TRBJ2-5, is GAGVSQTPSNKVTEKGKYVELRCDPISGHTALYWYRQSLGQGPEFLIYFQGTGAADDSGLPNDRFFAVRPEGSVSTLKIQRTERGDSAVYLCASSSGATGTQYFGPGTRLLVL.

The chain has TRBV4-3 and TRBJ2-3, with a possible D match to TRBD2 (7 bases). CDR3 length: 16 residues. V shed 4 bases and J shed 9 bases, with 23 bases lying between them. The germline CDR1 and CDR2 sequences are LGHNA and YSLEER. The CDR3, as DNA: TGCGCCAGCAGCCCCAGGAGGGCGGGGGCCTCGGGGACGCAGTATTTT. It codes for CASSPRRAGASGTQYF.

The V and J genes are TRBV27 and TRBJ2-1; possible D gene TRBD2, 5 bases. The CDR3 runs 14 residues. The germline gives CDR1 MNHEY, CDR2 SMNVEV (reference sequence). Trimming stripped 2 bases from V and 9 bases from J, with 14 bases between. DNA for the CDR3: TGTGCCAGCAGTTTAATAGGGCGCGGGTCTGAGCAGTTCTTC. This codes for CASSLIGRGSEQFF.

The chain joins TRBV5-1 to TRBJ1-2, with a tentative D call TRBD1 (6 bases). V was clipped by 5 bases and J by 8 bases, with 13 bases between them. The CDR3 runs to 12 residues. Looked up from germline, CDR1 is SGHRS and CDR2 is YFSETQ. The CDR3 here is CASRQGVRGYTF. In DNA, the CDR3 is TGCGCCAGCAGACAGGGCGTTAGGGGCTACACCTTC.

V and J are TRBV5-1 and TRBJ2-1; no clear D. Germline CDR1 reads SGHRS; CDR2 reads YFSETQ. The length of the CDR3 is 15 residues. The ends were cut back, 4 bases at V and 0 bases at J, with 11 bases in the middle. CDR3 sequence (DNA): TGCGCCAGCAGCCGATCTTCGAGCTCCTACAATGAGCAGTTCTTC. Protein product: CASSRSSSSYNEQFF.

This clonotype was recorded only once. This chain links TRBV12-3 or TRBV12-4 with TRBJ2-7; maybe TRBD2 (6 bases). V was clipped by 3 bases and J by 0 bases, with 21 bases between them. The CDR3 runs to 18 residues. DNA of the CDR3: TGTGCCAGCAGTTTGTCCCCCCCTGGGGGGTGGAGCTCCTACGAGCAGTACTTC. The encoded protein is CASSLSPPGGWSSYEQYF.

The chain couples TRBV6-5 to TRBJ1-4; possible D gene TRBD1, 5 bases. The V gene's germline CDR1 is MNHEY and CDR2 SVGAGI. This CDR3 is 11 amino acids long. Trimming left V 8 bases short and J 5 bases short, with 6 bases between. Written as DNA, the CDR3 is TGTGCCAGCGGGGCGAATGAAAAACTGTTTTTT. This translates into CASGANEKLFF.

The V gene is TRBV6-2 or TRBV6-3, the J gene TRBJ2-1, with D unclear. The CDR3 runs 11 residues. The germline V gene encodes CDR1 MNHEY and CDR2 SVGEGT. Trimming pared 5 bases from V and 9 bases from J, leaving 8 bases between. CDR3 in amino acids: CASSLDFEQFF. In DNA, the CDR3 is TGTGCCAGCAGTCTTGACTTTGAGCAGTTCTTC.

The V gene is TRBV2, the J gene TRBJ1-4, with 9 bases lining up with TRBD1. Germline trimming cut 6 bases from V and 1 base from J; bases unmatched to any gene: 3. CDR1 and CDR2 from the germline V gene are SNHLY and FYNNEI. The CDR3 has 15 residues. CDR3 bases: TGTGCCAGCAGGACGGGACAGGGAACTAATGAAAAACTGTTTTTT. Protein product: CASRTGQGTNEKLFF. The variable domain in full, completed from reference TRBV2 and TRBJ1-4, reads EPEVTQTPSHQVTQMGQEVILRCVPISNHLYFYWYRQILGQKVEFLVSFYNNEISEKSEIFDDQFSVERPDGSNFTLKIRSTKLEDSAMYFCASRTGQGTNEKLFFGSGTQLSVL.

The chain uses TRBV29-1 and TRBJ2-2, with D unclear. Germline-derived CDR1 and CDR2 are SQVTM and ANQGSEA. V shed 3 bases and J shed 0 bases, with 5 bases lying between them. CDR3 length equals 13 residues. CDR3 DNA sequence: TGCAGCGTTGATGTAGCGAACACCGGGGAGCTGTTTTTT. It yields the protein CSVDVANTGELFF.

This clonotype has a handful of counts. The chain has TRBV18 and TRBJ2-7; the D gene is possibly TRBD1 (6 bases). This CDR3 spans 13 amino acids. Germline loops: CDR1 KGHSH, CDR2 LQKENI. Trimming stripped 4 bases from V and 5 bases from J, with 12 bases between. The CDR3 region is CASSRIQGHEQYF. The CDR3 DNA reads TGTGCCAGCTCACGGATACAGGGACACGAGCAGTACTTC. The complete variable domain, with remaining parts taken from reference TRBV18 and TRBJ2-7, reads NAGVMQNPRHLVRRRGQEARLRCSPMKGHSHVYWYRQLPEEGLKFMVYLQKENIIDESGMPKERFSAEFPKEGPSILRIQQVVRGDSAAYFCASSRIQGHEQYFGPGTRLTVT.

This clonotype was detected a few times. V is TRBV18 and J is TRBJ2-1; TRBD2 matches 9 bases. CDR1 is KGHSH, CDR2 LQKENI, per germline. The CDR3 length is 14 residues. V was pared by 5 bases and J by 6 bases, with 5 bases of the junction left unmatched. The DNA for the CDR3 is TGTGCCAGCTCAATTAGCGGGAGACCCAATGAGCAGTTCTTC. Amino acids: CASSISGRPNEQFF.

The sample holds a few counts of this clonotype. V usage is TRBV20-1 and J usage is TRBJ2-1; weak D call: TRBD1 (6 bases). The CDR3 has 13 residues. V gave up 1 base and J gave up 4 bases, with 8 bases separating them. Germline CDR1 is DFQATT and CDR2 is SNEGSKA (reference sequence). CDR3 protein: CSARGGQYNEQFF. The CDR3 DNA reads TGCAGTGCTAGAGGAGGACAGTACAATGAGCAGTTCTTC.

This clonotype was observed a few times. The gene calls are TRBV20-1 and TRBJ2-5; 8 bases fit TRBD1. Germline-derived CDR1 and CDR2 are DFQATT and SNEGSKA (reference sequence). This CDR3 is built from 13 residues. The V gene end was trimmed by 1 base and the J gene end by 4 bases; junction bases not matched to a gene: 2. The CDR3 coding sequence is TGCAGTGCTAGAGGGACAGGGCCAGAGACCCAGTACTTC. Its translation is CSARGTGPETQYF.

The chain carries TRBV11-2 and TRBJ1-1; D gene ambiguous. The CDR3 is 20 amino acids. The V and J ends lost 3 bases and 0 bases respectively, with 26 bases between them. CDR1 is SGHAT and CDR2 is FQNNGV in the germline V gene. The CDR3 spells CASSFSPQNIGAPMNTEAFF. In DNA form, the CDR3 reads TGTGCCAGCAGCTTTTCCCCGCAAAACATTGGCGCTCCTATGAACACTGAAGCTTTCTTT.

This clonotype was detected a few times. This chain joins TRBV29-1 and TRBJ2-2; the match to TRBD1 covers 7 bases. There are 14 residues in the CDR3. The J segment lost 2 bases and the V segment lost 4 bases, leaving 4 bases of the junction unmatched. CDR1 and CDR2 (germline): SQVTM, ANQGSEA. CDR3 in amino acids: CSVGGQLNTGELFF. CDR3 bases: TGCAGCGTTGGGGGACAGCTTAACACCGGGGAGCTGTTTTTT.

The chain couples TRBV20-1 to TRBJ2-1, with no clear D. Germline CDR1 reads DFQATT; CDR2 reads SNEGSKA (reference sequence). V gave up 4 bases and J gave up 8 bases, with 12 bases separating them. This CDR3 is built from 12 residues. CDR3 DNA sequence: TGCAGTGCTACAGAGCAGGTCTATGAGCAGTTCTTC. Its translation: CSATEQVYEQFF.

The chain couples TRBV12-3 or TRBV12-4 to TRBJ2-1, with 11 bases matching TRBD2. CDR3 length: 15 amino acids. Unmatched junction bases numbered 14, after V lost 6 bases and J lost 13 bases. CDR3 amino acids: CASRPTSGGPGFQFF. The CDR3 DNA reads TGTGCCAGCAGGCCTACTAGCGGGGGCCCCGGATTTCAGTTCTTC.

V gene TRBV12-3 or TRBV12-4 combines with J gene TRBJ2-7; 8 bases align to TRBD1. The CDR3 sequence is 15 residues long. The ends lost 10 bases at V and 1 base at J; junction bases unmatched: 12. Written as DNA, the CDR3 is TGTGCCACCGGGTATGGGGACAGGTCTTCCTACGAGCAGTACTTC. This translates into CATGYGDRSSYEQYF.

This chain joins TRBV19 and TRBJ2-6; D possibly corresponds to TRBD1 (5 bases). CDR3 length equals 14 residues. Germline CDR1 and CDR2: LNHDA and SQIVND (reference sequence). V gave up 8 bases and J gave up 0 bases, with 8 bases separating them. The CDR3: CASGRVSGANVLTF. The CDR3 DNA sequence: TGTGCCAGTGGCAGGGTCTCTGGGGCCAACGTCCTGACTTTC.

This clonotype turned up a few times. V and J are TRBV20-1 and TRBJ2-1; possibly TRBD1 for D (6 bases). The CDR3 length is 15 residues. Germline-derived CDR1 and CDR2 are DFQATT and SNEGSKA (reference sequence). V gave up 3 bases and J gave up 5 bases, with 17 bases separating them. The CDR3 loop reads CSARTTGTPNNEQFF. CDR3 bases: TGCAGTGCTAGGACCACGGGGACACCAAACAATGAGCAGTTCTTC.